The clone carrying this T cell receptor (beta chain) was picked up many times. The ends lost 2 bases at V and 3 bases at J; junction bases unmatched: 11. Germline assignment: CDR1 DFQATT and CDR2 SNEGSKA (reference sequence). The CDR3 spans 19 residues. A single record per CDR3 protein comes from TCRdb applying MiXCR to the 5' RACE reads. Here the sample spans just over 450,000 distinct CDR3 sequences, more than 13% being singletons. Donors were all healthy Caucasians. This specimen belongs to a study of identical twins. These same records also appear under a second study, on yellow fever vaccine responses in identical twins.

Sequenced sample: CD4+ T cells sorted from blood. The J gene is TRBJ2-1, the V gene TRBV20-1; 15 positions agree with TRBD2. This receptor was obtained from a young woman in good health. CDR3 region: CSARTGTSGGSTDYNEQFF. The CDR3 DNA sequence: TGCAGTGCTAGAACCGGGACTAGCGGGGGGTCTACTGACTACAATGAGCAGTTCTTC.